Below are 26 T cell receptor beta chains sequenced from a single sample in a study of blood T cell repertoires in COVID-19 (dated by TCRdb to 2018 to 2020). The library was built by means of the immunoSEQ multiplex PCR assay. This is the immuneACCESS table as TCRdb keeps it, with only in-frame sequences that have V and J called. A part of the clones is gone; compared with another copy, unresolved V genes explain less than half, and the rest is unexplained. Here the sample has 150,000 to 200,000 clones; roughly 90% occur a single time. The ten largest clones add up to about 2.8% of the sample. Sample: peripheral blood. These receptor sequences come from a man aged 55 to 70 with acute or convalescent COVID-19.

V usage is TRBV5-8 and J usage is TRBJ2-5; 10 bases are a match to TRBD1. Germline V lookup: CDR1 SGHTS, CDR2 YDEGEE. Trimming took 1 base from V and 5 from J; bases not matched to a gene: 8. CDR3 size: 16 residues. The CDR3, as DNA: TGTGCCAGCAGCTTGTCCGGGACAGGGGATTTGGAGACCCAGTACTTC. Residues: CASSLSGTGDLETQYF.

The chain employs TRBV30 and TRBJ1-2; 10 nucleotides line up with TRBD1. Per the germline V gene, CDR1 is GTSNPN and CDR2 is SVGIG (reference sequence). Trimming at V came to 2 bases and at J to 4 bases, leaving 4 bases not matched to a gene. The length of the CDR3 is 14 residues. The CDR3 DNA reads TGTGCCTGGAGTACCGGGACAGGGGCCTATGGCTACACCTTC. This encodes CAWSTGTGAYGYTF.

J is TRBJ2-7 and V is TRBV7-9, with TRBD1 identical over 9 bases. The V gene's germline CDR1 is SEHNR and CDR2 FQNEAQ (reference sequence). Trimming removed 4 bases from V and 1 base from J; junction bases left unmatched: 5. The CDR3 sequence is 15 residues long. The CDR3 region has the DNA TGTGCCAGCAGCTCACAGGGGGCGGGATCCTACGAGCAGTACTTC. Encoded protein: CASSSQGAGSYEQYF. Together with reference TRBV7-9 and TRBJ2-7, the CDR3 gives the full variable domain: DTGVSQNPRHKITKRGQNVTFRCDPISEHNRLYWYRQTLGQGPEFLTYFQNEAQLEKSRLLSDRFSAERPKGSFSTLEIQRTEQGDSAMYLCASSSQGAGSYEQYFGPGTRLTVT.

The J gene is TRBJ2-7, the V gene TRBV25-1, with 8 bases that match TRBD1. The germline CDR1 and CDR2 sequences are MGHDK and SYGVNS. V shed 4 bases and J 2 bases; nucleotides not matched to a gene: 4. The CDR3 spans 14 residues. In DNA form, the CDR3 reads TGTGCCAGCAGTGTTTGGACAGGGACCTACGAGCAGTACTTC. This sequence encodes CASSVWTGTYEQYF.

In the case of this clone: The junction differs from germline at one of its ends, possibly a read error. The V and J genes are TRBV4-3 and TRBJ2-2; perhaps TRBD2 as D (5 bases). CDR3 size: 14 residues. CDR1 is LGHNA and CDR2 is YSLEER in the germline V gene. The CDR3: CASSQNGRIGELFF. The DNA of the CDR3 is TGCGCCAGCAGCCAGAACGGACGTATCGGGGAGTTGTTTTTT.

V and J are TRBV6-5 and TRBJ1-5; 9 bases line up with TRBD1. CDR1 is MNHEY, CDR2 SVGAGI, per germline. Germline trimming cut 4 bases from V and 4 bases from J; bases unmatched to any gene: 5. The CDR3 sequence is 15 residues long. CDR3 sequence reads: CASSLTGGSNQPQHF. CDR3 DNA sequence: TGTGCCAGCAGTTTAACAGGGGGCTCAAATCAGCCCCAGCATTTT.

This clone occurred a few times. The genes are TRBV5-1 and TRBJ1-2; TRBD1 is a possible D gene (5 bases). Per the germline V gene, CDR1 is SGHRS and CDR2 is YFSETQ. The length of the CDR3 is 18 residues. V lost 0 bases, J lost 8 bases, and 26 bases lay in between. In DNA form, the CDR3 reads TGCGCCAGCAGCTTGGATTACAGGCCAGACTCACCGGGTGAGGGCTACACCTTC. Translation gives CASSLDYRPDSPGEGYTF.

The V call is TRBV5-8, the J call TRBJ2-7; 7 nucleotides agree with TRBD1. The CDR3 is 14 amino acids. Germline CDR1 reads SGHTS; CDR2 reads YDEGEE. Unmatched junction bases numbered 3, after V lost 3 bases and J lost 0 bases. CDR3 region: CASSWRQGSYEQYF. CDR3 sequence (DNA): TGTGCCAGCAGCTGGAGACAGGGCTCCTACGAGCAGTACTTC.

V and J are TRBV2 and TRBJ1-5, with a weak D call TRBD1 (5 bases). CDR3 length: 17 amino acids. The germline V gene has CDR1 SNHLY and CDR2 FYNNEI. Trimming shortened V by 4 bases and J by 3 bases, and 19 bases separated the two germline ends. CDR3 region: CASSVGPQGPNNQPQHF. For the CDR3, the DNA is TGTGCCAGCAGTGTTGGCCCGCAGGGTCCGAACAATCAGCCCCAGCATTTT.

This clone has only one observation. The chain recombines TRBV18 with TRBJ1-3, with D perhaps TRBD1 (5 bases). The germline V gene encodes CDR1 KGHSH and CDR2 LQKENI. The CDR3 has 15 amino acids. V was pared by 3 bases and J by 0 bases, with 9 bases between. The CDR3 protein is CASSPTTVSGNTIYF. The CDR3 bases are TGTGCCAGCTCACCTACGACAGTCTCTGGAAACACCATATATTTT.

In DNA form, the CDR3 reads TGTGCCAGCAGCTCGGACAGGGTGGGAGGCTACACCTTC. This sequence encodes CASSSDRVGGYTF. The chain combines TRBV7-9 with TRBJ1-2, with TRBD1 identical over 8 bases. The germline V gene encodes CDR1 SEHNR and CDR2 FQNEAQ (reference sequence). V dropped 4 bases and J dropped 8; count of bases not matched to a gene: 6. The CDR3 length is 13 residues.

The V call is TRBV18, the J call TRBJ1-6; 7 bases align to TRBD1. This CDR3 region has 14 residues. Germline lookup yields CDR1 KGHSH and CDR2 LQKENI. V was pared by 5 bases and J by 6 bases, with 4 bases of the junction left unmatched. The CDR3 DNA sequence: TGTGCCAGCTCAAAGGACAGGAGTAATTCACCCCTCCACTTT. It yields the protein CASSKDRSNSPLHF.

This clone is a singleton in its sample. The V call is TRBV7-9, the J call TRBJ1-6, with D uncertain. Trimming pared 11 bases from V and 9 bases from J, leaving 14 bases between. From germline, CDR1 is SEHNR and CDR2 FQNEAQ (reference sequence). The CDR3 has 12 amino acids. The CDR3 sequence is CAGGEESSPLHF. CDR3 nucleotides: TGTGCCGGCGGCGAGGAGTCTTCACCCCTCCACTTT. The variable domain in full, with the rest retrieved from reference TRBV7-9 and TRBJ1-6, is DTGVSQNPRHKITKRGQNVTFRCDPISEHNRLYWYRQTLGQGPEFLTYFQNEAQLEKSRLLSDRFSAERPKGSFSTLEIQRTEQGDSAMYLCAGGEESSPLHFGNGTRLTVT.

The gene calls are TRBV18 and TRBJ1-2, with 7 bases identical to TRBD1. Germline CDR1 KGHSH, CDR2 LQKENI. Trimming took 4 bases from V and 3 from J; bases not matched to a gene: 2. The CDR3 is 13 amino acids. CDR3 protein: CASSQGQDYGYTF. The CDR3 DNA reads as TGTGCCAGCTCACAAGGACAGGACTATGGCTACACCTTC. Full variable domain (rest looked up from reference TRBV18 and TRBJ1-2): NAGVMQNPRHLVRRRGQEARLRCSPMKGHSHVYWYRQLPEEGLKFMVYLQKENIIDESGMPKERFSAEFPKEGPSILRIQQVVRGDSAAYFCASSQGQDYGYTFGSGTRLTVV.

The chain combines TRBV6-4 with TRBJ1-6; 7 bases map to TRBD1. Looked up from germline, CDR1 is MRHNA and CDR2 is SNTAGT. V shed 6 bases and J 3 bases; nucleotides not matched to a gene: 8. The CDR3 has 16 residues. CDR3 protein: CASSQTGTVYNSPLHF. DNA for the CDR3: TGTGCCAGCAGCCAGACAGGGACAGTCTATAATTCACCCCTCCACTTT.

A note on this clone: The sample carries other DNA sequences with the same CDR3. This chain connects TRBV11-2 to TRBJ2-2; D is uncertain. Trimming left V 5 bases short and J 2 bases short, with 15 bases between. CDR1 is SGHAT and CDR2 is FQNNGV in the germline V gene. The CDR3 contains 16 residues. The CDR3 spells CASSPRGGANTGELFF. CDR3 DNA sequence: TGTGCCAGCAGCCCCCGCGGCGGAGCAAACACCGGGGAGCTGTTTTTT.

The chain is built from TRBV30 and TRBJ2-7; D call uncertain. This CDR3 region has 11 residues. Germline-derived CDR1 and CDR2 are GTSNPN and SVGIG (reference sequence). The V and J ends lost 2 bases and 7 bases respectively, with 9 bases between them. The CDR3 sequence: CAWSIGVEQYF. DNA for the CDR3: TGTGCCTGGAGTATCGGTGTGGAGCAGTACTTC.

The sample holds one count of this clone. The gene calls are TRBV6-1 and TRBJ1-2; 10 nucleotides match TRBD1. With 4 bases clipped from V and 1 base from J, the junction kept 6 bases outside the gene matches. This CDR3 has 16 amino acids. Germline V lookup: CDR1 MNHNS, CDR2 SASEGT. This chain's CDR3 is CASSARWTGGNYGYTF. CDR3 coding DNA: TGTGCCAGCAGTGCTCGCTGGACAGGGGGTAACTATGGCTACACCTTC.

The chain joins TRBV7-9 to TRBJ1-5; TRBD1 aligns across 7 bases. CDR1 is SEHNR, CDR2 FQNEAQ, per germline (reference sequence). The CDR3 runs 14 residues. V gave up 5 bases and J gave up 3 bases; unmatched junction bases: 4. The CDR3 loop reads CASSLQGPNQPQHF. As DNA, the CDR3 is TGTGCCAGCAGCCTACAGGGGCCCAATCAGCCCCAGCATTTT.

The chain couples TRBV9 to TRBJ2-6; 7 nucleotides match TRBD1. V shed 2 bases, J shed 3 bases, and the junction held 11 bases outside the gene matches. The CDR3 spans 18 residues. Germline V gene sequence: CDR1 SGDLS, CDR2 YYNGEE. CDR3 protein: CASSVRGGRESGANVLTF. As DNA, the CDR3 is TGTGCCAGCAGCGTTAGAGGGGGCAGGGAAAGTGGGGCCAACGTCCTGACTTTC.

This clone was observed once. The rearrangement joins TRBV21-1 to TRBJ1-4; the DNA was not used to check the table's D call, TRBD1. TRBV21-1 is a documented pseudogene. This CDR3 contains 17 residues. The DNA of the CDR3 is TGTGCCAGCAGCAGACACCGGGACACCCGGATTAGAGAAAAACTGTTTTTT. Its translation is CASSRHRDTRIREKLFF.

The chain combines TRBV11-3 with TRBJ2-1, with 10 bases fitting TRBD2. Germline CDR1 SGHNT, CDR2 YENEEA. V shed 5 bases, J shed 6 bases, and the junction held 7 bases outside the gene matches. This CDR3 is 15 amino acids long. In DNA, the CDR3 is TGTGCCAGCAGCCAACTAGCGGGACCAACCAATGAGCAGTTCTTC. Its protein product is CASSQLAGPTNEQFF.

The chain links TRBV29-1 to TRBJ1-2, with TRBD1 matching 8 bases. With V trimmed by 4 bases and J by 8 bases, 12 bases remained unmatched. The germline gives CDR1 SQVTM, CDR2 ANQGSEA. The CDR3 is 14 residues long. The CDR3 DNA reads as TGCAGCGTTGGACGAGGACAGGGCAGTGGCGGCTACACCTTC. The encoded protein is CSVGRGQGSGGYTF. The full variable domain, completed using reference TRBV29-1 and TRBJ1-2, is SAVISQKPSRDICQRGTSLTIQCQVDSQVTMMFWYRQQPGQSLTLIATANQGSEATYESGFVIDKFPISRPNLTFSTLTVSNMSPEDSSIYLCSVGRGQGSGGYTFGSGTRLTVV.

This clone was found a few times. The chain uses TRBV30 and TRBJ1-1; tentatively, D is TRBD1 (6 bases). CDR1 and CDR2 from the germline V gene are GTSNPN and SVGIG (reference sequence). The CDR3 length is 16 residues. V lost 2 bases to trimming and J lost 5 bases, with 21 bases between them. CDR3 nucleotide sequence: TGTGCCTGGAGTCGATTCGGGTACAGGGATTTTACTGAAGCTTTCTTT. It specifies CAWSRFGYRDFTEAFF.

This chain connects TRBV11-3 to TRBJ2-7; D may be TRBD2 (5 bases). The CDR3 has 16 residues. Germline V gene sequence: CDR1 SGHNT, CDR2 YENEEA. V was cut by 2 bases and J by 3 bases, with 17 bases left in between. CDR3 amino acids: CASSLKEAIDYYEQYF. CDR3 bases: TGTGCCAGCAGCTTAAAAGAAGCGATCGACTACTACGAGCAGTACTTC.

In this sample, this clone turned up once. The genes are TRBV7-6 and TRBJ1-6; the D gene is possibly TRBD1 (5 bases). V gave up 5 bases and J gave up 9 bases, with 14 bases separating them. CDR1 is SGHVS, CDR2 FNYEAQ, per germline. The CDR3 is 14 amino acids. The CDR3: CASSPSGTSSPLHF. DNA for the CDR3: TGTGCCAGCAGCCCCTCTGGGACTTCTTCACCCCTCCACTTT.